This T cell receptor (beta chain) appears in the sequencing data of a study of vaccination and CD4 T cells after COVID-19. The assay that was used to sequence DNA from cultured CD4+ T cells was the Oncomine TCR Beta short-read assay. The genomic DNA was obtained from cultured CD4+ T cells by extraction with the QIAamp micro DNA kit. TCRdb re-analysed the PCR reads in MiXCR, keeping a single row per CDR3 protein. The sample holds over 8,500 distinct CDR3 sequences, approximately 32% seen once. For this clonotype: Its matching antigen is unknown.

Treatment meaning: roughly 10-day PBMC culture with coronavirus spike peptide pools or control peptides (ViraFEST assay). According to the study, CD4+ T cells from the unexposed donor were gathered ahead of the COVID-19 pandemic (2011-2018). Sequencing was performed on CD4+ T cells from blood, cultured in vitro. This clonotype originated in a human donor in good health.

The CDR3: CASSEDLGEETQYF. The CDR3 DNA reads TGTGCCAGTAGTGAGGACTTAGGGGAAGAGACCCAGTACTTC. The chain is built from TRBV7-2 and TRBJ2-5; D tentatively fits TRBD1 or TRBD2 (5 bases each). In germline, CDR1 is SGHTA, CDR2 FQGNSA. V lost 9 bases to trimming and J lost 3 bases, with 17 bases between them. CDR3 length: 14 residues.